These 5 T cell receptor beta chains were all obtained from the same sample, sequenced in a study of Ad26.COV2.S vaccination and SARS-CoV-2 variants. Measured with immunoSEQ multiplex PCR; TCRdb has only the in-frame clones, and not every one. The table includes about 350,000 clones, about 92% detected once. The input for sequencing was peripheral blood, taken after recovery from COVID-19. Source of these receptors: a human donor who had recovered from COVID-19.

This chain uses TRBV7-8 with TRBJ1-2; 8 nucleotides align to TRBD1. CDR1 SGHVS and CDR2 FQNEAQ come from the germline V gene. The V gene end was trimmed by 2 bases and the J gene end by 6 bases; junction bases not matched to a gene: 5. The CDR3 is 14 residues long. CDR3 loop: CASSLKDRVDGYTF. In nucleotides, the CDR3 is TGTGCCAGCAGCTTAAAGGACAGGGTAGATGGCTACACCTTC.

V is TRBV5-1 and J is TRBJ1-4; 7 nucleotides agree with TRBD1. V gave up 1 base and J gave up 3 bases; unmatched junction bases: 6. Germline lookup yields CDR1 SGHRS and CDR2 YFSETQ. The CDR3 totals 16 residues. DNA of the CDR3: TGCGCCAGCAGCTTGCATACAGGGGAGGCTAATGAAAAACTGTTTTTT. It translates to CASSLHTGEANEKLFF.

This chain uses TRBV18 with TRBJ2-1; either TRBD1 or TRBD2 may fit D (5 bases each). Trimming cost V 4 bases and J 5 bases, with 21 bases left between them. CDR3 size: 17 residues. Germline V lookup: CDR1 KGHSH, CDR2 LQKENI. The CDR3 nucleotides are TGTGCCAGCTCACGGGTCGGGGCCTCTCTTACCGACAATGAGCAGTTCTTC. Translated: CASSRVGASLTDNEQFF.

The chain joins TRBV4-1 to TRBJ2-1, with D tentatively TRBD1 (5 bases). Germline CDR1 reads MGHRA; CDR2 reads YSYEKL. The CDR3 covers 15 residues. Trimming removed 0 bases from V and 6 bases from J, with 12 bases in between. Here the CDR3 reads CASSQEPLGLNEQFF. The CDR3 DNA reads as TGCGCCAGCAGCCAAGAGCCCCTGGGGCTCAATGAGCAGTTCTTC.

V and J are TRBV2 and TRBJ1-4; D is undetermined. The CDR3 is made up of 15 amino acids. The V end lost 4 bases, the J end lost 0 bases, and 9 bases lay between the germline ends. Germline V gene sequence: CDR1 SNHLY, CDR2 FYNNEI. The CDR3, as DNA: TGTGCCAGCAGTGGGGGTGGCTCAACTAATGAAAAACTGTTTTTT. Protein sequence: CASSGGGSTNEKLFF. Together with reference TRBV2 and TRBJ1-4, the CDR3 gives the full variable domain: EPEVTQTPSHQVTQMGQEVILRCVPISNHLYFYWYRQILGQKVEFLVSFYNNEISEKSEIFDDQFSVERPDGSNFTLKIRSTKLEDSAMYFCASSGGGSTNEKLFFGSGTQLSVL.